These T cell receptor beta chains were read from a single sample in a study of cytomegalovirus exposure and HLA in healthy donors. Clones were read by immunoSEQ multiplex PCR, and TCRdb kept only the in-frame ones, dropping some. The table includes 150,000 or so clones, almost 80% detected once. Sequenced sample: PBMCs. The receptor set was obtained from a man aged 18 to 29 in good health and CMV-seropositive. The CDR3 runs from the conserved cysteine through the conserved F or W. D genes are given only for firm matches. Clone size appears in some rows only: once, few, many, or a class for an expanded clone.

d_call,v_call,clone_size,j_call,cdr3_aa,cdr3_nt
TRBD1,TRBV13,.,TRBJ2-5,CASSSRDSRPETQYF,TGTGCCAGCAGCAGCCGGGACAGTCGTCCAGAGACCCAGTACTTC
TRBD2,TRBV7-8,.,TRBJ2-1,CASSLFALATYNEQFF,TGTGCCAGCAGCTTATTCGCACTAGCGACGTACAATGAGCAGTTCTTC
.,TRBV7-8,.,TRBJ1-2,CASSLMGEDYGYTF,TGTGCCAGCAGCTTAATGGGGGAGGACTATGGCTACACCTTC
.,TRBV28,.,TRBJ2-5,CASTGGAWKETQYF,TGTGCCAGCACTGGGGGGGCCTGGAAAGAGACCCAGTACTTC
TRBD1,TRBV27,.,TRBJ2-7,CASSVRDSSYEQYF,TGTGCCAGCAGTGTCCGGGACAGCTCCTACGAGCAGTACTTC
TRBD1,TRBV5-6,.,TRBJ2-1,CASSRRDRAYNEQFF,TGTGCCAGCAGCCGCCGGGACAGGGCTTACAATGAGCAGTTCTTC
.,TRBV9,.,TRBJ1-2,CASSVVSGFEENGYTF,TGTGCCAGCAGCGTAGTTTCAGGGTTCGAGGAAAATGGCTACACCTTC
TRBD1,TRBV18,.,TRBJ1-5,CASRTGDNQPQHF,TGTGCCAGCCGGACAGGGGACAATCAGCCCCAGCATTTT
TRBD1,TRBV18,few,TRBJ1-1,CASSPIGDRGHVTEAFF,TGTGCCAGCTCACCAATAGGGGACAGGGGGCATGTCACTGAAGCTTTCTTT
TRBD1,TRBV4-3,few,TRBJ1-4,CASSQAGGSEKLFF,TGCGCCAGCAGCCAAGCAGGGGGCAGCGAAAAACTGTTTTTT
.,TRBV5-8,.,TRBJ2-7,CASSSYFAGEQYF,TGTGCCAGCAGCTCCTATTTTGCCGGCGAGCAGTACTTC
.,TRBV15,once,TRBJ2-2,CATSRTTNTGELFF,TGTGCCACCAGCAGGACAACAAACACCGGGGAGCTGTTTTTT
.,TRBV7-3,.,TRBJ2-3,CASSLGGGASDTQYF,TGTGCCAGCAGCTTAGGAGGGGGGGCATCAGATACGCAGTATTTT
TRBD2,TRBV5-5,.,TRBJ2-5,CASSLPSGQETQYF,TGTGCCAGCAGCTTACCTAGCGGCCAAGAGACCCAGTACTTC
.,TRBV21-1,.,TRBJ1-2,CASSKRDRGVFGYTF,TGTGCCAGCAGCAAGCGGGACAGGGGTGTCTTTGGCTACACCTTC
TRBD1,TRBV19,.,TRBJ2-5,CASSVAGGRKTQYF,TGTGCCAGCAGTGTGGCAGGGGGCAGAAAGACCCAGTACTTC
.,TRBV7-9,.,TRBJ1-2,CASSLPGDGYTF,TGTGCCAGCAGCTTACCAGGGGACGGCTACACCTTC
.,TRBV19,.,TRBJ1-2,CASSMEETGLYGYTF,TGTGCCAGTAGTATGGAGGAGACGGGCCTCTATGGCTACACCTTC
.,TRBV11-2,.,TRBJ2-7,CASSQIYEQYF,TGTGCCAGCAGCCAAATTTACGAGCAGTACTTC
TRBD1,TRBV30,.,TRBJ2-5,CAWSVRTGGFQETQYF,TGTGCCTGGAGTGTGAGGACAGGGGGGTTTCAAGAGACCCAGTACTTC
TRBD1,TRBV13,.,TRBJ1-3,CASSQDRGSGNTIYF,TGTGCCAGCAGCCAGGACAGGGGCTCTGGAAACACCATATATTTT
.,TRBV4-1,.,TRBJ2-1,CASSQGRGGGRYNEQFF,TGCGCCAGCAGCCAAGGTAGGGGGGGTGGAAGATACAATGAGCAGTTCTTC
TRBD2,TRBV18,.,TRBJ2-3,CASSPRTSGNTDTQYF,TGTGCCAGCTCACCTCGGACTAGCGGTAACACAGATACGCAGTATTTT
TRBD1,TRBV27,.,TRBJ2-1,CASSPTPGQGSNEQFF,TGTGCCAGCAGCCCGACACCGGGACAGGGTTCCAATGAGCAGTTCTTC
.,TRBV12-5,.,TRBJ2-3,CASGHTPDTQYF,TGTGCTAGTGGTCACACACCAGATACGCAGTATTTT
TRBD1,TRBV5-6,.,TRBJ2-7,CASSFGTGLYEQYF,TGTGCCAGCAGCTTCGGGACAGGCCTCTACGAGCAGTACTTC
.,TRBV27,few,TRBJ1-1,CASSTPGATEAFF,TGTGCCAGCAGTACCCCAGGGGCCACTGAAGCTTTCTTT
.,TRBV10-3,.,TRBJ2-5,CAISPQEVKETQYF,TGTGCCATCAGCCCACAGGAAGTCAAAGAGACCCAGTACTTC
.,TRBV11-2,few,TRBJ2-2,CASSYGNTGELFF,TGTGCCAGCAGCTACGGGAACACCGGGGAGCTGTTTTTT
TRBD1,TRBV2,.,TRBJ1-5,CASSTGQGIYQPQHF,TGTGCCAGCAGTACTGGACAGGGGATTTATCAGCCCCAGCATTTT
TRBD1,TRBV5-1,.,TRBJ2-7,CASSLGRIQGVYEQYF,TGCGCCAGCAGCTTGGGGCGAATACAGGGGGTCTACGAGCAGTACTTC
.,TRBV2,.,TRBJ1-1,CAGTGDGPEAFF,TGTGCCGGCACGGGAGACGGGCCTGAAGCTTTCTTT
.,TRBV7-3,few,TRBJ1-1,CASKWGDADTEAFF,TGTGCCAGCAAGTGGGGGGACGCGGACACTGAAGCTTTCTTT
.,TRBV28,.,TRBJ1-1,CASSLAQEATEAFF,TGTGCCAGCAGTCTGGCCCAGGAGGCTACTGAAGCTTTCTTT
TRBD1,TRBV7-2,.,TRBJ2-1,CASSRDRGIGEQFF,TGTGCCAGCTCTAGGGACAGGGGTATAGGTGAGCAGTTCTTC
.,TRBV7-6,.,TRBJ2-7,CASSRLVASGEQYF,TGTGCCAGCAGCAGACTAGTTGCTTCGGGCGAGCAGTACTTC
.,TRBV5-6,.,TRBJ1-1,CASSFSSEAFF,TGTGCCAGCAGCTTCAGTTCTGAAGCTTTCTTT
TRBD1,TRBV4-3,.,TRBJ2-1,CASSQDTGTGVREQFF,TGCGCCAGCAGCCAAGATACCGGGACAGGGGTCCGAGAGCAGTTCTTC
TRBD2,TRBV2,.,TRBJ2-1,CASTGGSGRYNEQFF,TGTGCCAGCACTGGGGGTAGCGGGAGATACAATGAGCAGTTCTTC
.,TRBV7-3,.,TRBJ2-5,CASSPSVGLAETQYF,TGTGCCAGCAGCCCATCCGTGGGGTTAGCGGAGACCCAGTACTTC
TRBD1,TRBV6-1,once,TRBJ1-2,CASGVGQALRGGYTF,TGTGCCAGCGGTGTGGGACAGGCGTTGAGAGGTGGCTACACCTTC
TRBD2,TRBV2,.,TRBJ2-3,CAAFRDYLGTQYF,TGTGCCGCATTCCGGGACTACCTTGGTACGCAGTATTTT